The T cell receptor beta chain under discussion was sequenced for a study of blood T cell repertoires in COVID-19. Study-wide background: Some COVID-19 samples were acute and others convalescent; all came from the United States, Italy and Spain. Sample material is recorded as cDNA or gDNA derived from T cells, B-cell-depleted T cells, or PBMCs.

Per germline, CDR1 GTSNPN and CDR2 SVGIG (reference sequence). The CDR3 covers 13 residues. Authors' methods: The authors estimated nucleated cell counts from reference gene primer amplification. Profiled with immunoSEQ multiplex PCR; TCRdb holds only in-frame clones, not every one. Clone size and V and J calls were adopted from that table, with D and trimming inferred from the DNA. Found here are over 600,000 clones, 90% of them singletons; the top ten hold over 0.2%. Input material: peripheral blood. The TCR comes from a woman under 30 with acute or convalescent COVID-19. The V and J genes are TRBV30 and TRBJ1-2; possibly TRBD1 for D (6 bases). The CDR3 protein is CVSKGGPYYGYTF. CDR3 sequence (DNA): TGTGTCTCAAAGGGGGGGCCCTACTATGGCTACACCTTC.